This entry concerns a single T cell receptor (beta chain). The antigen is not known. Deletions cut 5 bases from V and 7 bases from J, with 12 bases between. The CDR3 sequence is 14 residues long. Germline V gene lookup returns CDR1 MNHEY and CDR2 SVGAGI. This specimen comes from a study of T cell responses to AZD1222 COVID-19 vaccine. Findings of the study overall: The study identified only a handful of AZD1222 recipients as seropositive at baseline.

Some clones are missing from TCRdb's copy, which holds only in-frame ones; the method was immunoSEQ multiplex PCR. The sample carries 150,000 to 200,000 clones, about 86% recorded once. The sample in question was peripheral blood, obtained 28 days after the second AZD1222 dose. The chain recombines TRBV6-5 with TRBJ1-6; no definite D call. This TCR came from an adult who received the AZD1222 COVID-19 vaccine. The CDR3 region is CASSKVVANSPLHF. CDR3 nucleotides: TGTGCCAGCAGTAAGGTAGTTGCGAATTCACCCCTCCACTTT.